This is a list of T cell receptor beta chains from one sample in a study of Graves' ophthalmopathy and Graves' hyperthyroidism. Using its own MiXCR run on the multiplex PCR reads, TCRdb lists one record per CDR3 protein. Found here are roughly 1.1 million distinct CDR3 sequences, less than 45% of them singletons; the top ten hold 11%. The specimen was peripheral blood or thyroid tissue (not recorded which). The receptors come from an adult man with Graves' hyperthyroidism. Each CDR3 is given with its conserved first and last residue. The D gene is left open where the match is weak. A row's size may be missing; if present it is once, few, many or a size class.

j_call,clone_size,d_call,v_call,cdr3_aa,cdr3_nt
TRBJ2-3,NA,TRBD2,TRBV10-2,CASSYAGESTDTQYF,TGTGCCAGCAGTTACGCGGGAGAGAGCACAGATACGCAGTATTTT
TRBJ1-2,many,NA,TRBV29-1,CSAESVAGYTF,TGCAGCGCGGAGAGCGTCGCTGGCTACACCTTC
TRBJ1-5,NA,TRBD1,TRBV12-3/TRBV12-4,CASSLGTGTQPQHF,TGTGCCAGCAGTTTAGGGACAGGGACTCAGCCCCAGCATTTT
TRBJ2-2,NA,TRBD2,TRBV10-1,CAITRPGLAGGRFTGELFF,TGCGCCATCACTCGGCCGGGACTAGCGGGAGGTAGATTCACCGGGGAGCTGTTTTTT
TRBJ2-5,NA,TRBD2,TRBV20-1,CSAISGGPQETQYF,TGCAGTGCCATTAGCGGGGGACCGCAAGAGACCCAGTACTTC
TRBJ2-7,many,NA,TRBV2,CATRGRSEQYF,TGTGCCACCCGAGGCCGGAGCGAGCAGTACTTC
TRBJ1-2,once,NA,TRBV6-5,CASSSTGQQGGGYTF,TGTGCCAGCAGTTCTACAGGACAACAGGGTGGAGGCTACACCTTC
TRBJ2-7,few,NA,TRBV20-1,CSARDFQGRTYSYEQYF,TGCAGTGCTAGAGATTTCCAGGGAAGAACCTACTCATACGAGCAGTACTTC
TRBJ1-2,many,NA,TRBV7-9,CASSLDADYGYTF,TGTGCCAGCAGCTTAGACGCAGACTATGGCTACACCTTC
TRBJ1-1,many,TRBD1,TRBV7-2,CASSTRGEHTEAFF,TGTGCCAGCAGCACCAGGGGGGAGCATACTGAAGCTTTCTTT
TRBJ1-2,NA,NA,TRBV5-4,CASSLDSNGYTF,TGTGCCAGCAGCTTGGATAGCAATGGCTACACCTTC
TRBJ1-5,many,NA,TRBV7-8,CASSLVRSGNQPQHF,TGTGCCAGCAGCTTAGTTCGGAGCGGCAATCAGCCCCAGCATTTT
TRBJ2-7,many,NA,TRBV4-1,CASSPQWPSYEQYF,TGCGCCAGCAGCCCACAGTGGCCCTCCTACGAGCAGTACTTC
TRBJ2-5,NA,TRBD2,TRBV29-1,CSETGGPGETQYF,TGCAGTGAGACGGGGGGGCCGGGGGAGACCCAGTACTTC
TRBJ1-2,many,NA,TRBV25-1,CASSQLYGYTF,TGTGCCAGCAGCCAGTTATATGGCTACACCTTC
TRBJ1-6,few,NA,TRBV6-6,CASSYRGDNSPLHF,TGTGCCAGCAGTTACCGGGGGGATAATTCACCCCTCCACTTT
TRBJ2-7,few,NA,TRBV18,CASSPRRGSEQYF,TGTGCCAGCTCACCGCGCAGGGGTAGCGAGCAGTACTTC
TRBJ1-6,many,NA,TRBV6-5,CASSSGGYNSPLHF,TGTGCCAGCAGTTCCGGGGGTTATAATTCACCCCTCCACTTT
TRBJ1-5,many,NA,TRBV12-3/TRBV12-4,CASSGYPTGNSNQPQHF,TGTGCCAGCAGTGGATACCCAACGGGAAATAGCAATCAGCCCCAGCATTTT
TRBJ2-5,many,TRBD1,TRBV24-1,CATSDPTGTSQETQYF,TGTGCCACCAGTGATCCGACAGGGACAAGCCAAGAGACCCAGTACTTC
TRBJ1-2,few,NA,TRBV30,CAWARDTKAYGYTF,TGTGCCTGGGCCCGGGACACTAAGGCCTATGGCTACACCTTC
TRBJ2-7,NA,TRBD2,TRBV20-1,CSASGGRSIEQYF,TGCAGTGCCAGCGGGGGCAGGTCCATCGAGCAGTACTTC
TRBJ1-1,once,NA,TRBV7-9,CASSSLAGRGEAFF,TGTGCCAGCAGCTCGTTAGCAGGGAGGGGTGAAGCTTTCTTT
TRBJ1-2,few,NA,TRBV15,CATSRDPRGYGYTF,TGTGCCACCAGCAGAGATCCCAGGGGCTATGGCTACACCTTC
TRBJ1-1,NA,TRBD1,TRBV11-2,CASSASQGASNTEAFF,TGTGCCAGCAGTGCATCCCAGGGGGCCTCGAACACTGAAGCTTTCTTT
TRBJ2-7,many,NA,TRBV15,CATSRDLRGSNEQYF,TGTGCCACCAGCAGGGATCTGCGGGGTAGTAACGAGCAGTACTTC
TRBJ2-5,many,NA,TRBV20-1,CSARGGSAQETQYF,TGCAGTGCTAGAGGTGGGTCTGCCCAAGAGACCCAGTACTTC
TRBJ2-7,NA,NA,TRBV15,CATSVEETEGYEQYF,TGTGCCACCAGCGTTGAAGAGACAGAGGGCTACGAGCAGTACTTC
TRBJ1-5,many,NA,TRBV7-2,CASSLVRQSNQPQHF,TGTGCCAGCAGCTTAGTACGGCAGAGCAATCAGCCCCAGCATTTT
TRBJ1-2,NA,NA,TRBV7-8,CASSFPGRTGYTF,TGTGCCAGCAGCTTCCCCGGACGGACGGGCTACACCTTC
TRBJ1-1,many,NA,TRBV29-1,CSARRNTEAFF,TGCAGTGCTAGACGGAACACTGAAGCTTTCTTT
TRBJ2-7,many,NA,TRBV6-5,CATWQRGEQYF,TGTGCCACCTGGCAAAGAGGCGAGCAGTACTTC
TRBJ1-1,NA,NA,TRBV5-1,CASSLEGWDSNTEAFF,TGCGCCAGCAGCTTGGAAGGGTGGGATTCGAACACTGAAGCTTTCTTT
TRBJ2-5,NA,TRBD1,TRBV7-9,CASSSYRGSETQYF,TGTGCCAGCAGCTCGTACAGGGGTAGTGAGACCCAGTACTTC